This is a list of T cell receptor beta chains from one sample in a study of cytomegalovirus exposure and HLA in healthy donors. Using immunoSEQ multiplex PCR, the repertoire was profiled, and TCRdb retains in-frame clones only, with some absent. The table lists 150,000 to 200,000 clones, around 76% of them singletons. Sample: PBMCs. The source is a young woman in good health and CMV-seropositive. Each CDR3 is given with its conserved first and last residue. The order of the fields is V gene, clone size, D gene, J gene, CDR3 protein, CDR3 DNA. A D gene is named only where the DNA matches it firmly. A row's size may be missing; if present it is once, few, many or a size class.

v_call: TRBV7-7
clone_size: NA
d_call: NA
j_call: TRBJ2-2
cdr3_aa: CASSLGPTGELFF
cdr3_nt: TGTGCCAGCAGCTTAGGGCCGACCGGGGAGCTGTTTTTT

v_call: TRBV18
clone_size: NA
d_call: NA
j_call: TRBJ1-1
cdr3_aa: CASSPSQGTEAFF
cdr3_nt: TGTGCCAGCTCACCCAGCCAGGGGACTGAAGCTTTCTTT

v_call: TRBV15
clone_size: NA
d_call: NA
j_call: TRBJ1-2
cdr3_aa: CATSREGGQRYGYTF
cdr3_nt: TGTGCCACCAGCAGGGAGGGAGGGCAGAGATATGGCTACACCTTC

v_call: TRBV5-6
clone_size: NA
d_call: TRBD1
j_call: TRBJ1-5
cdr3_aa: CASSSQGLINQPQHF
cdr3_nt: TGTGCCAGCAGCTCACAGGGGTTGATTAATCAGCCCCAGCATTTT

v_call: TRBV5-1
clone_size: NA
d_call: TRBD2
j_call: TRBJ2-5
cdr3_aa: CASSFGLVNAETQYF
cdr3_nt: TGCGCCAGCAGCTTCGGACTAGTGAATGCGGAGACCCAGTACTTC

v_call: TRBV11-2
clone_size: NA
d_call: TRBD1
j_call: TRBJ1-2
cdr3_aa: CASSFFSVARDRGRGYTF
cdr3_nt: TGTGCCAGCAGCTTCTTCTCAGTAGCCCGGGACAGGGGCAGGGGCTACACCTTC

v_call: TRBV13
clone_size: NA
d_call: NA
j_call: TRBJ1-2
cdr3_aa: CASSLRGAFYGYTF
cdr3_nt: TGTGCCAGCAGCTTGCGGGGGGCGTTCTATGGCTACACCTTC

v_call: TRBV7-2
clone_size: NA
d_call: NA
j_call: TRBJ2-1
cdr3_aa: CASSYVAGTYNEQFF
cdr3_nt: TGTGCCAGCAGCTACGTGGCGGGAACCTACAATGAGCAGTTCTTC

v_call: TRBV2
clone_size: few
d_call: NA
j_call: TRBJ1-6
cdr3_aa: CASSEVGLNSPLHF
cdr3_nt: TGTGCCAGCAGTGAAGTCGGGTTGAATTCACCCCTCCACTTT

v_call: TRBV5-1
clone_size: NA
d_call: NA
j_call: TRBJ1-4
cdr3_aa: CASSFNGAGDQKLFF
cdr3_nt: TGCGCCAGCAGCTTCAATGGGGCAGGGGATCAAAAACTGTTTTTT

v_call: TRBV28
clone_size: once
d_call: TRBD1
j_call: TRBJ1-1
cdr3_aa: CASSFTIGTAAEAFF
cdr3_nt: TGTGCCAGCAGTTTTACAATAGGGACAGCAGCTGAAGCTTTCTTT

v_call: TRBV15
clone_size: few
d_call: NA
j_call: TRBJ1-2
cdr3_aa: CATSRGNGGSYGYTF
cdr3_nt: TGTGCCACCAGCAGAGGCAACGGAGGGAGCTATGGCTACACCTTC

v_call: TRBV11-2
clone_size: NA
d_call: TRBD2
j_call: TRBJ2-1
cdr3_aa: CASSLTSGYYNEQFF
cdr3_nt: TGTGCCAGCAGCCTGACTAGCGGGTATTACAATGAGCAGTTCTTC

v_call: TRBV5-4
clone_size: NA
d_call: NA
j_call: TRBJ2-7
cdr3_aa: CASSLDRLYEQYF
cdr3_nt: TGTGCCAGCAGCCTGGACCGACTCTACGAGCAGTACTTC

v_call: TRBV7-9
clone_size: NA
d_call: NA
j_call: TRBJ1-6
cdr3_aa: CATTMAAGYNSPLHF
cdr3_nt: TGTGCCACTACAATGGCAGCAGGCTATAATTCACCCCTCCACTTT

v_call: TRBV7-9
clone_size: few
d_call: NA
j_call: TRBJ1-1
cdr3_aa: CASSLQGGTEAFF
cdr3_nt: TGTGCCAGCAGCTTACAGGGAGGAACTGAAGCTTTCTTT

v_call: TRBV9
clone_size: NA
d_call: NA
j_call: TRBJ2-2
cdr3_aa: CASSQAASNTGELFF
cdr3_nt: TGTGCCAGCAGCCAAGCGGCTTCGAACACCGGGGAGCTGTTTTTT

v_call: TRBV5-1
clone_size: once
d_call: TRBD1
j_call: TRBJ2-1
cdr3_aa: CASSLTGQASEQFF
cdr3_nt: TGCGCCAGCAGCTTGACGGGACAGGCGAGTGAGCAGTTCTTC

v_call: TRBV7-9
clone_size: NA
d_call: TRBD1
j_call: TRBJ1-2
cdr3_aa: CASSTGQGVPYGYTF
cdr3_nt: TGTGCCAGCAGCACGGGACAGGGGGTACCCTATGGCTACACCTTC

v_call: TRBV18
clone_size: NA
d_call: TRBD1
j_call: TRBJ2-5
cdr3_aa: CASSHGGQGQETQYF
cdr3_nt: TGTGCCAGCTCTCACGGGGGACAGGGACAAGAGACCCAGTACTTC

v_call: TRBV28
clone_size: NA
d_call: TRBD1
j_call: TRBJ2-7
cdr3_aa: CASTTGGTYEQYF
cdr3_nt: TGTGCCAGCACGACAGGGGGCACCTACGAGCAGTACTTC

v_call: TRBV30
clone_size: NA
d_call: NA
j_call: TRBJ2-5
cdr3_aa: CAWSPTGSLKTQYF
cdr3_nt: TGTGCCTGGAGTCCGACAGGTAGTTTAAAGACCCAGTACTTC

v_call: TRBV27
clone_size: NA
d_call: NA
j_call: TRBJ2-7
cdr3_aa: CASARAGLPYEQYF
cdr3_nt: TGTGCCAGCGCCCGTGCAGGGCTCCCCTACGAGCAGTACTTC

v_call: TRBV2
clone_size: once
d_call: NA
j_call: TRBJ2-4
cdr3_aa: CATSSLGAAKNIQYF
cdr3_nt: TGTGCCACCTCGTCACTGGGGGCTGCTAAAAACATTCAGTACTTC

v_call: TRBV9
clone_size: NA
d_call: NA
j_call: TRBJ2-2
cdr3_aa: CASSARGELFF
cdr3_nt: TGTGCCAGCAGCGCCCGCGGGGAGCTGTTTTTT

v_call: TRBV7-9
clone_size: NA
d_call: NA
j_call: TRBJ1-2
cdr3_aa: CASIPSQSYGYTF
cdr3_nt: TGTGCCAGCATCCCCTCACAGAGCTATGGCTACACCTTC

v_call: TRBV5-1
clone_size: once
d_call: TRBD1
j_call: TRBJ2-3
cdr3_aa: CASRTGAPDTQYF
cdr3_nt: TGCGCCAGCAGGACAGGGGCCCCAGATACGCAGTATTTT

v_call: TRBV6-6
clone_size: NA
d_call: TRBD2
j_call: TRBJ2-3
cdr3_aa: CASSLAGLDTQYF
cdr3_nt: TGTGCCAGCAGTTTAGCGGGATTAGATACGCAGTATTTT

v_call: TRBV7-8
clone_size: NA
d_call: NA
j_call: TRBJ2-7
cdr3_aa: CASNEQGGEQYF
cdr3_nt: TGTGCCAGCAACGAACAGGGTGGCGAGCAGTACTTC

v_call: TRBV7-9
clone_size: NA
d_call: NA
j_call: TRBJ2-7
cdr3_aa: CASSHQGYEQYF
cdr3_nt: TGTGCCAGCAGTCACCAGGGGTACGAGCAGTACTTC

v_call: TRBV9
clone_size: NA
d_call: TRBD1
j_call: TRBJ2-5
cdr3_aa: CVSSVDSGQGIRETQYF
cdr3_nt: TGTGTCAGCAGCGTAGATTCGGGACAGGGGATCAGAGAGACCCAGTACTTC

v_call: TRBV13
clone_size: NA
d_call: NA
j_call: TRBJ2-3
cdr3_aa: CASSSLTRTDTQYF
cdr3_nt: TGTGCCAGCAGCTCTCTTACACGCACAGATACGCAGTATTTT

v_call: TRBV5-1
clone_size: NA
d_call: TRBD1
j_call: TRBJ1-2
cdr3_aa: CASSLETGMGGYTF
cdr3_nt: TGCGCCAGCAGCTTGGAGACAGGGATGGGAGGCTACACCTTC

v_call: TRBV6-1
clone_size: NA
d_call: NA
j_call: TRBJ1-2
cdr3_aa: CASSVKNLGYTF
cdr3_nt: TGTGCCAGCAGTGTTAAGAACTTGGGCTACACCTTC

v_call: TRBV6-5
clone_size: NA
d_call: TRBD2
j_call: TRBJ2-1
cdr3_aa: CASSLNVAGRKFF
cdr3_nt: TGTGCCAGCAGCTTAAACGTAGCGGGGCGTAAGTTCTTC

v_call: TRBV2
clone_size: NA
d_call: TRBD1
j_call: TRBJ1-2
cdr3_aa: CASSGQGADYGYTF
cdr3_nt: TGTGCCAGCAGTGGGCAGGGGGCGGACTATGGCTACACCTTC

v_call: TRBV7-9
clone_size: NA
d_call: TRBD1
j_call: TRBJ2-7
cdr3_aa: CASSSGTGGHEQYF
cdr3_nt: TGTGCCAGCAGCTCCGGGACAGGGGGCCACGAGCAGTACTTC

v_call: TRBV7-2
clone_size: NA
d_call: NA
j_call: TRBJ2-2
cdr3_aa: CASSLGAKGGELFF
cdr3_nt: TGTGCCAGCAGCTTAGGGGCGAAAGGCGGGGAGCTGTTTTTT

v_call: TRBV5-1
clone_size: NA
d_call: TRBD1
j_call: TRBJ1-2
cdr3_aa: CASSGGQGIGYTF
cdr3_nt: TGCGCCAGCAGCGGAGGACAGGGGATAGGCTACACCTTC

v_call: TRBV28
clone_size: NA
d_call: NA
j_call: TRBJ2-7
cdr3_aa: CASSTPLGALGSYEQYF
cdr3_nt: TGTGCCAGCAGCACACCCCTGGGGGCTCTGGGCTCCTACGAGCAGTACTTC

v_call: TRBV7-2
clone_size: once
d_call: NA
j_call: TRBJ2-7
cdr3_aa: CASSRGGNYEQYF
cdr3_nt: TGTGCCAGCAGCAGAGGAGGAAACTACGAGCAGTACTTC

v_call: TRBV10-3
clone_size: once
d_call: TRBD1
j_call: TRBJ1-5
cdr3_aa: CAIGGTGGVQPQHF
cdr3_nt: TGTGCCATCGGGGGGACAGGGGGAGTGCAGCCCCAGCATTTT

v_call: TRBV11-2
clone_size: NA
d_call: NA
j_call: TRBJ1-1
cdr3_aa: CASGSEVVTEAFF
cdr3_nt: TGTGCCAGCGGGTCGGAGGTTGTCACTGAAGCTTTCTTT

v_call: TRBV2
clone_size: NA
d_call: NA
j_call: TRBJ1-1
cdr3_aa: CANLLGQGNTEAFF
cdr3_nt: TGTGCCAACCTTCTAGGGCAGGGGAACACTGAAGCTTTCTTT

v_call: TRBV7-2
clone_size: NA
d_call: TRBD2
j_call: TRBJ2-5
cdr3_aa: CASSLQRGAGETQYF
cdr3_nt: TGTGCCAGCAGCCTCCAGCGGGGGGCTGGGGAGACCCAGTACTTC